A single T cell receptor beta chain is shown here with its context. This clone's antigen is unknown. The input lacks base qualities; no much larger clone sits a single base away. CDR1 and CDR2 (SGHKS, YYEKEE) derive from the germline V gene (reference sequence). The CDR3 has 14 amino acids, counting the end cysteine and phenylalanine. Kept here is only the CDR3 DNA, which spans 42 bases and is read in frame from base 1. The junction carries 7 bases between V and J, which are trimmed by 0 bases and 3 bases respectively. Read against the paper, the sample's time point label means: baseline before first vaccination. Samples from vaccinated people were obtained from the UK trials COV001 and COV002, which included a single-blind randomized controlled phase 2/3 trial of AZD1222 (ChAdOx1 nCoV-19) in healthy adults. Trial participant PBMC samples were collected at day 0 and day 28 after the second dose for TCRbeta chain sequencing.

The sample comes from a study of T cell responses to AZD1222 COVID-19 vaccine (dated by TCRdb to 2020 to 2022). General notes on the study: AZD1222 recipients whose second dose came at about 4 weeks and those whose second dose came at about 12 weeks were combined into one group, since spike-specific TCR depth and breadth did not differ between the two schedules. A total of about 230 trial participants underwent TCR sequencing, of whom nearly 210 received two doses of AZD1222 and around 26 received two doses of the MenACWY control vaccine. Trial participants were enrolled into age subgroups of 18-55, 56-69 and 70-plus years, which contained roughly 150, 30 and 60 TCR-sequenced participants, respectively. Overall results and qualifications from the work: No day 14 peak-response samples were available, so repertoires were characterized only after the peak T cell response. In the small 56-69-year group, the increase in depth fell short of significance, most likely because of low power. After two AZD1222 doses, spike-specific TCR breadth and depth were significantly higher than at day 0 and than in MenACWY recipients. The vaccine-associated CD4 TCRs covered the entire spike protein, and the dominant responses fell in regions 160-218 and 743-854. Epitopes outside the regions mutated in the B.1.351 and B.1.1.7 variants were reportedly recognized by nearly half of the unique spike-specific TCRs. Participants were mostly white British and included more females than males, and it was suggested by the authors that clonal diversity may have been underestimated. Only six AZD1222 recipients were SARS-CoV-2 seropositive at baseline, limiting conclusions about previously exposed vaccinees.

The CDR3 regions of human TCRbeta chains were subjected to immunosequencing. For the original study's pipeline: Repertoire TCRs were checked for matches against a reference library of SARS-CoV-2-specific TCRs that had been generated using the MIRA antigen-specificity platform. Breadth was defined as the fraction of unique TCRs that were SARS-CoV-2-associated, and depth was defined as the fraction of total T cells that were SARS-CoV-2-associated. Using the MIRA data, every spike-specific TCR was mapped to the spike region that the TCR reacted to and assigned to either a CD4 or a CD8 class. Log10-transformed breadth and depth values were compared by one-way ANOVA with Sidak's multiple comparisons tests. TCRdb re-hosts the immuneACCESS table, in-frame sequences only. Its copies lack some clones; in the studies checked, an unresolved V gene accounts for under half of them, and the cause for the rest is not known. From that table come the V and J calls and clone size; the DNA was used to work out D and trimming. This sample is represented by about 130,000 clones; 70% to 90% of them were singletons. The leading ten clones occupy under 2% of the sample.

The chain is encoded by TRBV5-5 joined to TRBJ1-3; confidence is insufficient to name the D gene. The source material was peripheral blood, sampled on day 0 of AZD1222 vaccination. This receptor was identified in an adult in good health. The encoded CDR3 is CASSLVAGGNTIYF. The DNA sequence is TGTGCCAGCAGCTTGGTCGCCGGTGGAAACACCATATATTTT.